The 13 T cell receptor beta chains in this list originate from one sample, sequenced in a study of T cell repertoires in cytomegalovirus infection. One entry per CDR3 protein, called by TCRdb with MiXCR from the reads. The sample contains around 570,000 distinct CDR3 sequences, 40% of which appear only once. For these receptors, no antigen is known. The sequencing here drew on cultured PBMCs, taken from culture after CMV antigen stimulation. All receptors come from a human donor in good health (CMV status not recorded). Some clones in this sample may be carry-over from other donors' samples.

J is TRBJ1-1 and V is TRBV28; D possibly corresponds to TRBD1 (5 bases). V was shortened by 6 bases and J by 0 bases, with 11 bases between the two germline ends. Per germline, CDR1 MDHEN and CDR2 SYDVKM. The CDR3 consists of 14 residues. The CDR3 DNA sequence: TGTGCCAGCAGCCCCTACAGGCTGAACACTGAAGCTTTCTTT. It translates to CASSPYRLNTEAFF.

There are many counts of this clonotype. This chain connects TRBV7-2 to TRBJ1-1, with 8 bases aligning to TRBD1. This CDR3 spans 14 amino acids. Per the germline V gene, CDR1 is SGHTA and CDR2 is FQGNSA. Unmatched junction bases numbered 6, after V lost 6 bases and J lost 3 bases. CDR3 sequence reads: CASRSTGEYTEAFF. The CDR3, as DNA: TGTGCCAGCAGATCGACAGGGGAGTACACTGAAGCTTTCTTT.

There are a few counts of this clonotype. The genes are TRBV7-2 and TRBJ2-1, with D possibly TRBD2 on 6 matching bases. V gave up 2 bases and J gave up 4 bases, with 18 bases separating them. Germline V CDR1 and CDR2: SGHTA, FQGNSA. The CDR3 totals 17 residues. In DNA, the CDR3 is TGTGCCAGCAGCTTAAGGGTGGGGGGACGAATGTACAATGAGCAGTTCTTC. Translating it yields CASSLRVGGRMYNEQFF.

This clonotype has a handful of counts. The V gene is TRBV6-6, the J gene TRBJ2-7; 10 nucleotides line up with TRBD1. The germline CDR1 and CDR2 sequences are MNHNY and SVGAGI (reference sequence). The CDR3 covers 16 residues. After removal of 0 bases from V and 3 bases from J, the junction contained 5 bases not matched to a gene. CDR3 region: CASSYSSGQGVYEQYF. In nucleotides, the CDR3 is TGTGCCAGCAGTTACTCGTCTGGACAGGGGGTCTACGAGCAGTACTTC.

The genes are TRBV19 and TRBJ2-1, with TRBD2 matching 10 bases. CDR3 length: 14 residues. The J segment lost 9 bases and the V segment lost 6 bases, leaving 8 bases of the junction unmatched. In germline, CDR1 is LNHDA, CDR2 SQIVND (reference sequence). The DNA of the CDR3 is TGTGCCAGTAGGAGGTCTAGCGGGAGTGGTGAGCAGTTCTTC. Translating gives CASRRSSGSGEQFF.

The table lists this clonotype with a count of one. The chain has TRBV7-8 and TRBJ2-1; TRBD1 matches at 10 bases. J gave up 9 bases and V 4 bases, and 6 bases lay outside the gene matches. The CDR3 runs to 14 residues. From germline, CDR1 is SGHVS and CDR2 FQNEAQ. CDR3 DNA: TGTGCCAGCAGCTCCAGGACAGGGGGTCTTGAGCAGTTCTTC. Its protein product is CASSSRTGGLEQFF.

The chain couples TRBV5-1 to TRBJ1-1; no reliable D call. The V end was cut by 2 bases, the J end by 5 bases, with 10 bases between. Germline V CDR1 and CDR2: SGHRS, YFSETQ. The CDR3 runs to 13 residues. The CDR3 region is CASSLNAQTEAFF. The CDR3 DNA reads TGCGCCAGCAGCTTAAACGCGCAAACTGAAGCTTTCTTT. The variable domain in full, with the rest retrieved from reference TRBV5-1 and TRBJ1-1, is KAGVTQTPRYLIKTRGQQVTLSCSPISGHRSVSWYQQTPGQGLQFLFEYFSETQRNKGNFPGRFSGRQFSNSRSEMNVSTLELGDSALYLCASSLNAQTEAFFGQGTRLTVV.

The chain couples TRBV7-6 to TRBJ2-1, with 7 bases fitting TRBD1. The germline V gene has CDR1 SGHVS and CDR2 FNYEAQ. V shed 7 bases, J shed 4 bases, and the junction held 10 bases outside the gene matches. The CDR3 has 15 amino acids. The CDR3 bases are TGTGCCAGCACTCTAGAAGGGGACAGTTACAATGAGCAGTTCTTC. Residues: CASTLEGDSYNEQFF.

This clonotype turned up a few times. This chain uses TRBV11-2 with TRBJ1-1; no firm D call. Germline values: CDR1 SGHAT, CDR2 FQNNGV. V was clipped by 2 bases and J by 5 bases, with 15 bases between them. This CDR3 has 15 amino acids. The DNA of the CDR3 is TGTGCCAGCAGCTTATCTCCGGCCGGCTTTACTGAAGCTTTCTTT. It codes for CASSLSPAGFTEAFF.

CDR3 sequence: CATSRGYEQYF. DNA of the CDR3: TGTGCCACCTCCAGGGGGTACGAGCAGTACTTC. This chain connects TRBV6-1 to TRBJ2-7, with TRBD1 matching 7 bases. The ends lost 10 bases at V and 4 bases at J; junction bases unmatched: 4. Germline CDR1 reads MNHNS; CDR2 reads SASEGT. The CDR3 loop spans 11 amino acids.

There are a few counts of this clonotype. The J gene is TRBJ2-5, the V gene TRBV5-1; 13 bases line up with TRBD2. Germline V gene data show CDR1 as SGHRS and CDR2 as YFSETQ. The CDR3 is 16 amino acids. Germline trimming cut 4 bases from V and 4 bases from J; bases unmatched to any gene: 7. The CDR3 spells CASSPGLAGIGETQYF. As DNA, the CDR3 is TGCGCCAGCAGCCCGGGACTAGCGGGAATTGGAGAGACCCAGTACTTC.

The chain's CDR3 is CASRPPGLDRDEQFF. In DNA, the CDR3 is TGTGCCAGCCGCCCCCCGGGACTAGATCGCGATGAGCAGTTCTTC. V usage is TRBV7-2 and J usage is TRBJ2-1, with 8 bases matching TRBD2. V was pared by 8 bases and J by 8 bases, with 14 bases of the junction left unmatched. This CDR3 region has 15 residues. The germline gives CDR1 SGHTA, CDR2 FQGNSA.

This chain uses TRBV24-1 with TRBJ2-1; no clear D. This CDR3 spans 13 amino acids. Germline V gene sequence: CDR1 KGHDR, CDR2 SFDVKD. The V gene lost 0 bases and the J gene lost 8 bases, with 7 bases spanning the gap. The DNA of the CDR3 is TGTGCCACCAGTGATTTGATAGCCTATGAGCAGTTCTTC. It is translated as CATSDLIAYEQFF.